This T cell receptor (beta chain) originates from a study of PD-1 blockade in classical Hodgkin lymphoma. Study-level results: Diversity in CD4+ TCRs, unlike that measured in CD8+ TCRs, had risen significantly by C4D1. Individuals initiating nivolumab under 1 year after ASCT were excluded. Whatever underlies the repertoire differences (possibly disease activity or prior therapy) remains undefined. Diminished baseline TCR diversity has been reported in newly diagnosed patients relative to healthy donors.

Time point noted: cycle 4 day 1 (C4D1), after five to seven weeks of nivolumab. Patients all relapsed after autologous stem cell transplantation, and there was variation in brentuximab vedotin exposure. In the case of this clone: The antigen is unknown.

The CDR3 is 18 residues long. The V segment lost 1 base and the J segment 5 bases; nucleotides outside the gene matches: 11. Germline lookup yields CDR1 SGHVS and CDR2 FNYEAQ. TCRdb's table, derived via immunoSEQ multiplex PCR, lists solely in-frame clones and lacks some. The repertoire consists of more than 85,000 clones, with roughly 89% occurring once and the leading ten covering around a fifth. This TCR came from a human donor with classical Hodgkin lymphoma. The sequences come from peripheral blood mononuclear cells (PBMCs), collected before the fourth cycle of nivolumab. This chain uses TRBV7-6 with TRBJ2-5, with 12 bases that match TRBD2. The CDR3 nucleotides read TGTGCCAGCAGCTTAGTTCGTAAGCTAGCGGGAGGGTGGGAGACCCAGTACTTC. As protein: CASSLVRKLAGGWETQYF.